This T cell receptor (beta chain) appears in the sequencing data of a study of cytomegalovirus exposure and HLA in healthy donors. Study in general: Researchers found that about 82% of 300 to 450 genotyped donors fell within the Caucasian-associated ancestry cluster.

CDR3 size: 13 residues. Germline CDR1 and CDR2: SEHNR and FQNEAQ (reference sequence). Trimming took 5 bases from V and 7 from J, leaving 12 bases between them. Broader study findings: In an earlier analysis, most TCR beta V segments were productive about 87% or about 30% of the time.

About this clone: Its specificity is not known.

Vbeta (60) and Jbeta (13) primers were used in the PCR. Measured with immunoSEQ multiplex PCR; TCRdb has only the in-frame clones, and not every one. The table records around 100,000 clones, roughly four fifths of them present only once. The receptor's source is a male donor in good health and CMV-seropositive. Sequencing input: PBMCs. The rearrangement links TRBV7-9 to TRBJ2-1; no reliable D call. CDR3 nucleotides: TGTGCCAGCAGCCACAGTGGTGGAAATGAGCAGTTCTTC. This sequence encodes CASSHSGGNEQFF.